This T cell receptor beta chain was documented in a study of metastatic and nonmetastatic thyroid tumors. Across the whole study: Peripheral blood and tumor or nodule samples from malignant and benign thyroid patients were compared. The study, taken as a whole, reports: When malignant thyroid tumors were compared with benign nodules, TCR beta diversity was reportedly significantly higher in the malignant tumors. This held in both blood and tumor samples.

TCRdb re-called the PCR reads with MiXCR. The sample consists of roughly 30,000 clones, about 30% of them appearing once. The V and J ends lost 5 bases and 8 bases respectively, with 13 bases between them. The germline CDR1 and CDR2 sequences are LNHDA and SQIVND (reference sequence). The CDR3 is 13 amino acids. This clone was observed many times. Antigen specificity is unknown. Not a single patient had been given any form of treatment at any point before undergoing thyroid surgery. The receptor's source is a female donor with papillary thyroid cancer or a benign thyroid nodule (not recorded which). Some clones in this sample may be carry-over from other donors' samples. Sequenced material: blood. This chain connects TRBV19 to TRBJ2-1; D gene uncertain. The CDR3 reads CASSSTGIHEQFF. For the CDR3, the DNA is TGTGCCAGTAGTTCGACTGGAATCCATGAGCAGTTCTTC.